This TCR beta chain emerged from a study of T cells in Graves' hyperthyroidism and ophthalmopathy. Researchers took RNA transcripts and amplified the TCR beta CDR3 regions from them. With the HTBI primer set, the TCR CDR3 went through a first round of RT-PCR. TCRdb called the multiplex PCR reads again in MiXCR, with one record for every CDR3 protein. The sample carries about 200,000 distinct CDR3 sequences, about a sixth recorded once. Study-wide results and caveats: In the blood, most expanded thyroid clonotypes above 0.001 appeared as well.

This clonotype was detected many times. Its antigen is unidentified. The clonotype comes from a woman in her forties or fifties with Graves' hyperthyroidism. The specimen was blood.

The CDR3 protein is CASSSTSLEPQHF. DNA of the CDR3: TGTGCCAGCAGCAGCACCTCTTTGGAGCCCCAGCATTTT. This sequence joins TRBV7-9 and TRBJ1-5, with D uncertain. V shed 5 bases and J shed 8 bases, with 13 bases lying between them. CDR1 SEHNR and CDR2 FQNEAQ come from the germline V gene (reference sequence). This CDR3 is built from 13 residues.